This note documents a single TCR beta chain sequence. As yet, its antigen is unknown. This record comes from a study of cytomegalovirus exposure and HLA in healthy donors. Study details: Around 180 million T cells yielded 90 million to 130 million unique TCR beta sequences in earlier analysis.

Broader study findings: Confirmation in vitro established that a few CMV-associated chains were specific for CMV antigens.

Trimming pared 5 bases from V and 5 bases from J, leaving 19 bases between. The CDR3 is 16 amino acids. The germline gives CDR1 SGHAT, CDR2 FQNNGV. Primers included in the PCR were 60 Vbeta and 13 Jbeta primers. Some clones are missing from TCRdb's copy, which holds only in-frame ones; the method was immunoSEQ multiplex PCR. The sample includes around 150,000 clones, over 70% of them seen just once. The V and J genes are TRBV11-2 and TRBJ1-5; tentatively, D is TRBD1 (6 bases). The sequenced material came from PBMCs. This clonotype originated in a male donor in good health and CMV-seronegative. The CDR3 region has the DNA TGTGCCAGCAGCAAAACCAATACAGGGAGTGATCAGCCCCAGCATTTT. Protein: CASSKTNTGSDQPQHF.